The T cell receptor beta chain under discussion was sequenced for a study of blood T cell repertoires in COVID-19. In the study overall: Specimens from acute and convalescent COVID-19 originated in the United States, Italy and Spain. PBMCs, B-cell-depleted T cells, or T cells provided the cDNA or gDNA that made up the material.

Germline-derived CDR1 and CDR2 are SGHTA and FQGTGA. V shed 5 bases and J shed 11 bases, with 13 bases lying between them. The CDR3 sequence is 13 residues long. Source study methods: Amplification of reference gene primers provided the estimated nucleated cell counts. Repertoires were generated with immunoSEQ multiplex PCR, while TCRdb's copy carries only in-frame clones and drops some. V, J and clone size are taken as reported in that table, and D and trimming were inferred from the DNA itself. This sample has more than 200,000 clones, with 70% to 90% found just once. The V and J genes are TRBV7-3 and TRBJ1-6, with a possible D match to TRBD1 (6 bases). The sequencing input was peripheral blood. The receptor's source is an elderly woman with acute or convalescent COVID-19. Written as DNA, the CDR3 is TGTGCCAGCAGCCAGATACAGGGTACACCCCTCCACTTT. Amino acids: CASSQIQGTPLHF.